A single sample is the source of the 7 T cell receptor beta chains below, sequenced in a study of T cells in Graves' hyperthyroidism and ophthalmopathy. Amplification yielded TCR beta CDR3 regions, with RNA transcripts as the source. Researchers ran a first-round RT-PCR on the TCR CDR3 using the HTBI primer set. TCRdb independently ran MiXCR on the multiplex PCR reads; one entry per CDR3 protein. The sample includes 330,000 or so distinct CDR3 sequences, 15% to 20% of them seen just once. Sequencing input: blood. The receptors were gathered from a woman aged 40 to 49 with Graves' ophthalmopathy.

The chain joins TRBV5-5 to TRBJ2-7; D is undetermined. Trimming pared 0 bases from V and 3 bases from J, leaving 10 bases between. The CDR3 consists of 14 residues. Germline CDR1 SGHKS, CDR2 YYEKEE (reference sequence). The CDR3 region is CASSLAKAVYEQYF. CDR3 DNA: TGTGCCAGCAGCTTGGCCAAGGCAGTCTACGAGCAGTACTTC.

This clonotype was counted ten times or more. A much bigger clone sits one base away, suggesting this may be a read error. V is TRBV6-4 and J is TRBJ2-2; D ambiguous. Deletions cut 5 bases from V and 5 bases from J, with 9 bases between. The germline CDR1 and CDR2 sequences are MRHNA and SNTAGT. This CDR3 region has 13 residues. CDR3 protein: CASSPDSTGELFF. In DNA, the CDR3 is TGTGCCAGCAGTCCCGACTCAACCGGGGAGCTGTTTTTT.

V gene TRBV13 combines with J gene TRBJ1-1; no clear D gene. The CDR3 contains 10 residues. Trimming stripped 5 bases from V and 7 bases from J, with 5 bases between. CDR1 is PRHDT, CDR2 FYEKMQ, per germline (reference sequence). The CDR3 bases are TGTGCCAGCAGCCCCCTTGAAGCTTTCTTT. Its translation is CASSPLEAFF. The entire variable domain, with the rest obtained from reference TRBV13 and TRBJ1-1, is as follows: AAGVIQSPRHLIKEKRETATLKCYPIPRHDTVYWYQQGPGQDPQFLISFYEKMQSDKGSIPDRFSAQQFSDYHSELNMSSLELGDSALYFCASSPLEAFFGQGTRLTVV.

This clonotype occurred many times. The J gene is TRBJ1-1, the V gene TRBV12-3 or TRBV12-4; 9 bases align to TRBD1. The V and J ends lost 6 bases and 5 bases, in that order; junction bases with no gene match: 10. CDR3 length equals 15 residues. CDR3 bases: TGTGCCAGCAGCAAAACAGGGGGCGTTCGTACTGAAGCTTTCTTT. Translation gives CASSKTGGVRTEAFF.

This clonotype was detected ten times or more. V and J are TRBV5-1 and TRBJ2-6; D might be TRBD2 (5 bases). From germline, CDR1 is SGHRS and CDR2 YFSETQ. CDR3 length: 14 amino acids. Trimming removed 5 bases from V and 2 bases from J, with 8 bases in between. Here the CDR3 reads CASRRAPGANVLTF. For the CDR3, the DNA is TGCGCCAGCAGGAGGGCGCCTGGGGCCAACGTCCTGACTTTC.

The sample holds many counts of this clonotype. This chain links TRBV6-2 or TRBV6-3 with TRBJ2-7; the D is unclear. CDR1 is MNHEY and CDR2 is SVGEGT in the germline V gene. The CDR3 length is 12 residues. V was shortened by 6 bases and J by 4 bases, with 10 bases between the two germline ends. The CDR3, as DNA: TGTGCCAGCAGCCCCGGTCGGTACGAGCAGTACTTC. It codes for CASSPGRYEQYF.

CDR3 sequence (DNA): TGTGCCAGCAGTTTGACGGGACAGGGGATATATTTT. This sequence encodes CASSLTGQGIYF. J is TRBJ1-3 and V is TRBV28; 10 bases map to TRBD1. This CDR3 region has 12 residues. J was trimmed by 13 bases and V by 3 bases; bases with no gene match: 3. CDR1 and CDR2 (germline): MDHEN, SYDVKM.